Reported below is one TCR beta chain. Which antigen it targets is not known. The record has no base qualities; no much larger clone is one base away. This specimen comes from a study of T cells in Graves' hyperthyroidism and ophthalmopathy (dated by TCRdb to the late 2010s). In terms of the full investigation: Peripheral blood samples were taken at the time of initial diagnosis, prior to any treatment. To identify TCR V-J signatures that set the groups apart, the researchers used a discovery cohort of 90 to 100 patients, made up of roughly 40 with Graves' ophthalmopathy and 55 to 65 with stable Graves' hyperthyroidism. Prospective prediction of ophthalmopathy was tested in an independent validation cohort of approximately 19 hyperthyroidism patients and 17 patients who later progressed to ophthalmopathy. The 75 to 100 discovery patients were divided at random into training and test sets in a 7:3 ratio. Thyroid tissue and blood T-cell repertoires from about 6 Graves' hyperthyroidism patients were also compared in the study. After sampling, hyperthyroidism patients received methimazole starting at 30 mg daily, and ophthalmopathy patients received high-dose intravenous methylprednisolone. According to the paper, TCR Vbeta CDR3 sequencing was carried out on over 130 peripheral blood samples, which came from under 50 ophthalmopathy, 75 to 80 hyperthyroidism and some 17 progressor patients. Points the paper makes about the study in general: Most expanded thyroid clonotypes (frequency above 0.001) were also found in blood, which suggests that blood repertoires may mirror thyroid immune responses. In validation, the model predicted progression to ophthalmopathy a median of approximately 6.6 months before onset, with roughly 70% sensitivity and about 72% specificity. Sample size was not statistically predetermined, and blinding of investigators to group allocation was not performed. In cross-validation, a model built on a 13 V-J signature told ophthalmopathy apart from stable hyperthyroidism with about 90% sensitivity and roughly 81% specificity, and in testing the same model reached 80%/75%.

Stable Graves' hyperthyroidism was defined as no progression to ophthalmopathy during 18 months of follow-up. Hyperthyroidism patients were newly diagnosed, with disease duration under 2 months, and aged 18 to 65 years. Any patient with an uncontrolled infection, another autoimmune disease, pregnancy or lactation was excluded. Clinical symptoms, serum thyroxine and TRAb, thyroid ultrasound, and orbital computed tomography formed the basis for the diagnoses. PBMCs were separated from about 10 ml of fresh peripheral blood using Ficoll-Paque density gradient centrifugation. Total RNA was extracted using Trizol reagent, and RNA quality was assessed on an Agilent 2100 Bioanalyzer. As encoded in the germline V gene, CDR1 is SNHLY while CDR2 is FYNNEI. The cysteine opens and the phenylalanine closes a CDR3 of 16 amino acids. Only CDR3 DNA remains: 48 bases, in frame from the first base. V and J are trimmed by 6 bases and 6 bases, and the gene matches miss 11 bases of the junction.

Amplification of TCR beta CDR3 regions was carried out from RNA transcripts. The first round of RT-PCR for the TCR CDR3 was performed with the HTBI primer set and the Qiagen OneStep RT-PCR kit. A second multiplex PCR round built the libraries, followed by size selection and purification. Sequencing of the libraries was done on an Illumina HiSeq2000 using paired-end 100 bp reads. In the authors' own workflow: SOAPnuke was used to process the raw data, removing reads that contained adapters or uncalled bases, had a mean Phred below 15, or lacked an exact match to the constant primer or identifier. High-quality paired reads were merged with COPE v1.2.5, and unique nucleotide sequences were defined as clonotypes. Clonotypes were aligned to IMGT TRBV, TRBD and TRBJ reference segments using MiTCR v1.1. The analysis included only V-J combinations with a frequency above 0.0001, which together covered 99.2% of the repertoires. A TCS score was defined as the ratio of F50 (clonal expansion) to E x V (chaos), with BLOSUM62-based TCRdist applied between CDR3 peptides within each V-J. Welch's t-statistics and random forest reduced fewer than 600 V-J features to fewer than 15, which were used in a naive Bayes classifier (R e1071). The Morisita-Horn index was used to measure how similar the thyroid and blood repertoires were. TCRdb trimmed public reads at Q25 via fastp, called clones via MiXCR and kept in-frame beta chains. Rows merge per CDR3 protein into single entries with the most common DNA and genes. The V and J calls were not made by the authors but by TCRdb's processing. The sample data list about 680,000 distinct CDR3 sequences, and roughly a third of these were observed just once. About a third of the sample comes from the top ten.

The rearrangement combines TRBV2 with TRBJ1-2; 12 middle bases align to TRBD1. Input material: blood. The source of this sequence is a woman aged 40 to 50 with Graves' hyperthyroidism. In nucleotides, the sequence is TGTGCCAGCAGGATACAATCCGGGACAGGGGGCGATGGCTACACCTTC. Translated, this is CASRIQSGTGGDGYTF.